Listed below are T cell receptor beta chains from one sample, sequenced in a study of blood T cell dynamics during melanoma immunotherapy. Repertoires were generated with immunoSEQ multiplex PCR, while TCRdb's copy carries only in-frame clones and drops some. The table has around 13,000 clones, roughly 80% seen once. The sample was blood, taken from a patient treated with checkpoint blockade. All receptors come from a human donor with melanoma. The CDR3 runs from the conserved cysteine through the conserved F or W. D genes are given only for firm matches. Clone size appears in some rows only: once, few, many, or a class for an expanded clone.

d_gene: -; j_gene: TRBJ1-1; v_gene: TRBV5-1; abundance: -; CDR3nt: TGCGCCAGCAGCTTGAACCCGAACACTGAAGCTTTCTTT; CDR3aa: CASSLNPNTEAFF
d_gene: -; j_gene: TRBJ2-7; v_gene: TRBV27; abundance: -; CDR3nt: TGTGCCAGCAGTTTCAAGGGAGGCCACTACGAGCAGTACTTC; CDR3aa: CASSFKGGHYEQYF
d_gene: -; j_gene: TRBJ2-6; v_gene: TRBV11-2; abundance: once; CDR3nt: TGTGCCAGCAGCTTGGTGGGAGGTGGGGCCAACGTCCTGACTTTC; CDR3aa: CASSLVGGGANVLTF
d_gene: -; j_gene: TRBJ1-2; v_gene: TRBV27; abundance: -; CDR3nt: TGTGCCAGCAGTCCCAGCCCTAACTATGGCTACACCTTC; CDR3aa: CASSPSPNYGYTF
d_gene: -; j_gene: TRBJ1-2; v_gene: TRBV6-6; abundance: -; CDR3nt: TGTGCCAGTCACCCGGGGACCAACTATGGCTACACCTTC; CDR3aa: CASHPGTNYGYTF
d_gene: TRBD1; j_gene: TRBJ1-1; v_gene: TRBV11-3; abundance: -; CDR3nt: TGTGCCAGCAGCGCATACAGGGGGCAGGAAGCTTTCTTT; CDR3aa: CASSAYRGQEAFF
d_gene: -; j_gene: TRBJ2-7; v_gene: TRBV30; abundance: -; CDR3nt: TGTGCCTGGAGTGAACTGGGACACATCTCCTACGAGCAGTACTTC; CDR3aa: CAWSELGHISYEQYF
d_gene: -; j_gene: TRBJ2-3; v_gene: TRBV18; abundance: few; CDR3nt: TGTGCCAGCTCACCATCTGTTCCGACAGATTCTAGCACAGATACGCAGTATTTT; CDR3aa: CASSPSVPTDSSTDTQYF
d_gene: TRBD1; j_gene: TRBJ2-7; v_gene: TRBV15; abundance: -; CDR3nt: TGTGCCACCGCCGGGACAGGGTCTAACGAGCAGTACTTC; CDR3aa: CATAGTGSNEQYF
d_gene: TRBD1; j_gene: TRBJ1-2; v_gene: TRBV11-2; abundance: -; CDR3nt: TGTGCCAGCAGCTTAGATTCAGGGGGTCTCTATGGCTACACCTTC; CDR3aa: CASSLDSGGLYGYTF
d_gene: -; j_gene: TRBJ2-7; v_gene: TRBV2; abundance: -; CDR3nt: TGTGCCAGCAGTGTCGAACTAGAATGGTGGGAGCAGTACTTC; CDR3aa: CASSVELEWWEQYF
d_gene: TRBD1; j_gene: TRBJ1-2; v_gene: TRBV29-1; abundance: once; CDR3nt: TGCAGCGTTGAAGTCCGGACAGGGGTCTATGGCTACACCTTC; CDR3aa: CSVEVRTGVYGYTF
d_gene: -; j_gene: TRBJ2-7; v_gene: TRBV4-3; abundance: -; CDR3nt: TGCGCCAGCAGCCCAAACAGGGTAGGGGGCTACGAGCAGTACTTC; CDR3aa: CASSPNRVGGYEQYF
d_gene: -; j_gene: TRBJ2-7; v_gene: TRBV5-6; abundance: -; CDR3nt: TGTGCCAGCAGCCAGGGGTTCTACGAGCAGTACTTC; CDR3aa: CASSQGFYEQYF
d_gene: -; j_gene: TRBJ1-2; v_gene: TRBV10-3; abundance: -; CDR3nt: TGTGCCATCAGTCCCGAGGGGCCCTCTTCTGGCAACTATGGCTACACCTTC; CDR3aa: CAISPEGPSSGNYGYTF
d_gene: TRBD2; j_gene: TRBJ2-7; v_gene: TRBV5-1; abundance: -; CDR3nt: TGCGCCAGCAGCTTAACTAGCGGCAGCTCCTACGAGCAGTACTTC; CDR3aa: CASSLTSGSSYEQYF